One sample yielded the 20 T cell receptor beta chains listed below, sequenced in a study of cytomegalovirus exposure and HLA in healthy donors. PCR involved 60 Vbeta and 13 Jbeta primers. Repertoires were generated with immunoSEQ multiplex PCR, while TCRdb's copy carries only in-frame clones and drops some. The sample lists about 160,000 clones; roughly four fifths were seen once. Sample: PBMCs. The source of these receptors is a man between 18 and 35 years old in good health and CMV-seronegative.

The V gene is TRBV14, the J gene TRBJ2-5; 14 bases fit TRBD2. There are 15 residues in the CDR3. The germline V gene encodes CDR1 SGHDN and CDR2 FVKESK. The junction had 9 bases not matched to a gene; V was cut back by 4 bases and J by 11 bases. In DNA, the CDR3 is TGTGCCAGCAGCCCGGGACTAGCGGGAGTTCGGGAGCAGTACTTC. Its protein product is CASSPGLAGVREQYF.

The chain has TRBV7-9 and TRBJ2-3; D is possibly TRBD2 (5 bases). CDR3 length: 17 residues. V shed 6 bases and J shed 0 bases, with 19 bases lying between them. Germline values: CDR1 SEHNR, CDR2 FQNEAQ (reference sequence). The CDR3 loop reads CASRQERGRPSTDTQYF. Written as DNA, the CDR3 is TGTGCCAGCAGGCAGGAGCGTGGGAGACCTAGCACAGATACGCAGTATTTT.

J is TRBJ2-5 and V is TRBV11-2; 12 positions match TRBD2. V shed 5 bases and J 4 bases; nucleotides not matched to a gene: 11. Looked up from germline, CDR1 is SGHAT and CDR2 is FQNNGV. The CDR3 is made up of 17 amino acids. This CDR3 is CASSRTKLAGGGETQYF. For the CDR3, the DNA is TGTGCCAGCAGCCGGACCAAACTAGCGGGAGGTGGAGAGACCCAGTACTTC.

CDR3 sequence (DNA): TGTGCCAGCAGCAGACAGGGGGATCAGCCCCAGCATTTT. Protein product: CASSRQGDQPQHF. The chain has TRBV6-1 and TRBJ1-5, with TRBD1 identical over 9 bases. The junction had 2 bases not matched to a gene; V was cut back by 6 bases and J by 5 bases. Germline V gene lookup returns CDR1 MNHNS and CDR2 SASEGT. The CDR3 is 13 residues long.

This clone appeared once. V usage is TRBV18 and J usage is TRBJ1-1; a weak D match, TRBD1 (5 bases). V gave up 3 bases and J gave up 0 bases, with 8 bases separating them. There are 14 residues in the CDR3. Germline-derived CDR1 and CDR2 are KGHSH and LQKENI. CDR3 bases: TGTGCCAGCTCACCGACAGCTTTGAACACTGAAGCTTTCTTT. It encodes CASSPTALNTEAFF.

The CDR3 loop is CASSHNSAGAGELFF. The CDR3, as DNA: TGCGCCAGCAGCCATAATTCCGCGGGGGCCGGGGAGCTGTTTTTT. The chain recombines TRBV4-1 with TRBJ2-2, with 7 bases matching TRBD2. With 3 bases clipped from V and 6 bases from J, the junction kept 7 bases outside the gene matches. The CDR3 is made up of 15 amino acids. Germline values: CDR1 MGHRA, CDR2 YSYEKL.

CDR3 bases: TGTGCCAGCAGCCGGACTAGCGGGAGGGCCTGGTATGAGCAGTTCTTC. Translated, it gives CASSRTSGRAWYEQFF. The rearrangement links TRBV7-9 to TRBJ2-1; 15 bases are shared with TRBD2. Germline V gene lookup returns CDR1 SEHNR and CDR2 FQNEAQ (reference sequence). CDR3 size: 16 residues. V shed 5 bases, J shed 8 bases, and the junction held 7 bases outside the gene matches.

Concerning this clone: This same CDR3 is encoded by further DNA sequences in the sample. The chain recombines TRBV19 with TRBJ2-7; TRBD2 aligns across 9 bases. V lost 4 bases to trimming and J lost 3 bases; unmatched junction nucleotides: 4. The CDR3 spans 14 residues. CDR1 and CDR2 from the germline V gene are LNHDA and SQIVND (reference sequence). This CDR3 reads CASSTGLAYYEQYF. CDR3 in DNA: TGTGCCAGTAGTACAGGACTAGCGTACTACGAGCAGTACTTC.

The V call is TRBV19, the J call TRBJ2-1; TRBD2 matches at 7 bases. The CDR3 covers 14 residues. V gave up 5 bases and J gave up 10 bases; unmatched junction bases: 11. The germline gives CDR1 LNHDA, CDR2 SQIVND (reference sequence). The CDR3 is CASSESGAGVEQFF. The CDR3, as DNA: TGTGCCAGTAGTGAGTCTGGGGCGGGGGTGGAGCAGTTCTTC.

J is TRBJ2-3 and V is TRBV6-4, with D uncertain. V was shortened by 0 bases and J by 2 bases, with 3 bases between the two germline ends. This CDR3 comprises 13 residues. Germline CDR1 and CDR2: MRHNA and SNTAGT. DNA of the CDR3: TGTGCCAGCAGTGACTCGGCCACAGATACGCAGTATTTT. Its protein product is CASSDSATDTQYF.

The rearrangement uses TRBV6-4 and TRBJ1-2, with TRBD1 as a possible D gene (5 bases). Trimming cost V 7 bases and J 6 bases, with 12 bases left between them. Germline V gives CDR1 MRHNA, CDR2 SNTAGT. CDR3 length: 12 residues. DNA for the CDR3: TGTGCCAGCAACACCGGGGGTCATGGCTACACCTTC. It specifies CASNTGGHGYTF.

This chain connects TRBV29-1 to TRBJ2-1; TRBD1 agrees at 10 bases. With 7 bases clipped from V and 1 base from J, the junction kept 22 bases outside the gene matches. CDR3 length equals 20 residues. Looked up from germline, CDR1 is SQVTM and CDR2 is ANQGSEA. CDR3 sequence (DNA): TGCAGCGCCGAGACAGGGGGCGCCCCCAGCGTCAGTGGGTCCTACAATGAGCAGTTCTTC. Translated: CSAETGGAPSVSGSYNEQFF.

The J gene is TRBJ1-1, the V gene TRBV4-2; 8 bases agree with TRBD1. V dropped 0 bases and J dropped 5; count of bases not matched to a gene: 14. The germline V gene encodes CDR1 LGHNA and CDR2 YNFKEQ. This CDR3 spans 18 amino acids. CDR3 sequence reads: CASSQDDRGEQGGTEAFF. Written as DNA, the CDR3 is TGTGCCAGCAGCCAAGATGACAGGGGTGAACAGGGCGGAACTGAAGCTTTCTTT.

This rearrangement joins TRBV5-1 to TRBJ2-6; 7 nucleotides agree with TRBD2. This CDR3 comprises 17 residues. The germline V gene has CDR1 SGHRS and CDR2 YFSETQ. The trim removed 2 bases at V and 0 bases at J, leaving 5 bases unmatched. CDR3 protein: CASSFSGGGSGANVLTF. CDR3 DNA sequence: TGCGCCAGCAGCTTTTCGGGGGGAGGCTCTGGGGCCAACGTCCTGACTTTC.

The chain couples TRBV10-3 to TRBJ2-3, with a tentative D call TRBD2 (6 bases). Germline lookup yields CDR1 ENHRY and CDR2 SYGVKD. The CDR3 consists of 22 residues. The germline V and J ends were trimmed by 0 bases and 4 bases, with 32 bases remaining between them. The CDR3, as DNA: TGTGCCATCAGTGAGTCGGAGGGGCCAGTAAGGGGCACCTGCGTGTTGCCAGATACGCAGTATTTT. Translated: CAISESEGPVRGTCVLPDTQYF.

V and J are TRBV5-4 and TRBJ2-3; 14 bases map to TRBD2. The V and J ends lost 4 bases and 3 bases, in that order; junction bases with no gene match: 7. Germline lookup yields CDR1 SGHNT and CDR2 YYREEE (reference sequence). There are 17 residues in the CDR3. In DNA form, the CDR3 reads TGTGCCAGCAGCCAAAGACTAGCGGGAGGGCCTACAGATACGCAGTATTTT. Residues: CASSQRLAGGPTDTQYF.

The chain employs TRBV6-5 and TRBJ2-1; D gene ambiguous. The CDR3 totals 13 residues. Deletions cut 9 bases from V and 8 bases from J, with 17 bases between. The germline CDR1 and CDR2 sequences are MNHEY and SVGAGI. The CDR3 protein is CASRNSPGHEQFF. CDR3 in DNA: TGTGCCAGTAGAAACAGTCCCGGCCATGAGCAGTTCTTC.

This chain links TRBV5-6 with TRBJ2-3; 9 bases align to TRBD1. The V gene end was trimmed by 4 bases and the J gene end by 2 bases; junction bases not matched to a gene: 11. The CDR3 contains 17 residues. From germline, CDR1 is SGHDT and CDR2 YYEEEE. CDR3 sequence (DNA): TGTGCCAGCAGCCCATTTGGGACAGGGATCCTCACAGATACGCAGTATTTT. Its translation is CASSPFGTGILTDTQYF.

This sequence joins TRBV19 and TRBJ2-3; TRBD2 is a possible D gene (5 bases). Germline V lookup: CDR1 LNHDA, CDR2 SQIVND (reference sequence). The CDR3 totals 13 residues. Trimming stripped 6 bases from V and 1 base from J, with 8 bases between. The CDR3, as DNA: TGTGCCAGTAGAGCGGATGGCACAGATACGCAGTATTTT. It yields the protein CASRADGTDTQYF.

V and J are TRBV10-2 and TRBJ2-1, with a weak D call TRBD1 (6 bases). V lost 7 bases to trimming and J lost 6 bases, with 13 bases between them. The CDR3 spans 13 residues. Germline V gene data show CDR1 as WSHSY and CDR2 as SAAADI. Here the CDR3 DNA reads TGCGCCAGCACCCAGGGGTCCCCCAATGAGCAGTTCTTC. Its protein is CASTQGSPNEQFF.